Listed below are T cell receptor beta chains from one sample, sequenced in a study of blood T cell repertoires in COVID-19. Clones were sequenced by immunoSEQ multiplex PCR, and TCRdb holds only the in-frame ones, with some missing. This table has approximately 300,000 clones, 85% to 90% appearing once. Sequencing used peripheral blood. Source of these receptors: a woman in her thirties with COVID-19, enrolled during active disease. Each CDR3 is given with its conserved first and last residue. The D gene is left open where the match is weak. Part of the rows lack a size; the others show once, few, many or a class for expanded clones.

D	size	V	J	DNA	CDR3
TRBD1	NA	TRBV2	TRBJ2-3	TGTGCCAGCAAGGGGGCTCGCACAGATACGCAGTATTTT	CASKGARTDTQYF
NA	NA	TRBV6-1	TRBJ2-3	TGTGCCAGCAGTGTACAGACTGGGACTACGGGGGCTACGCAGTATTTT	CASSVQTGTTGATQYF
TRBD1	NA	TRBV5-1	TRBJ1-1	TGCGCCAGCAGCTTAGGACAGGGAGGCACTGAAGCTTTCTTT	CASSLGQGGTEAFF
NA	NA	TRBV6-2/TRBV6-3	TRBJ1-6	TGTGCCAGCAGTTCTATCCGACAGGACAGCCCACTCCACTTT	CASSSIRQDSPLHF
TRBD1	NA	TRBV27	TRBJ1-5	TGTGCCAGCAGTTTATTGGGGACAGCCAATCAGCCCCAGCATTTT	CASSLLGTANQPQHF
TRBD1	NA	TRBV6-5	TRBJ2-7	TGTGCCAGCAGTTATGGACAGGGGGCCTACGAGCAGTACTTC	CASSYGQGAYEQYF
TRBD1	NA	TRBV5-5	TRBJ2-1	TGTGCCAGCAGCCGACAGGGACCCAACAATGAGCAGTTCTTC	CASSRQGPNNEQFF
NA	NA	TRBV19	TRBJ1-1	TGTGCCAGTAGTTTCGGGGGGAACACTGAAGCTTTCTTT	CASSFGGNTEAFF
NA	once	TRBV1	TRBJ2-1	TGCACCAGCAGCTTACCGGGACTAGCGGGGGAGGAGGAGCAGTTCTTC	CTSSLPGLAGEEEQFF
TRBD1	NA	TRBV6-1	TRBJ1-2	TGTGCCACAAGGACAGGGGCCTCCGGCTATGGCTACACCTTC	CATRTGASGYGYTF
TRBD1	NA	TRBV27	TRBJ1-2	TGTGCCAGCGGAACGGCTGGGACAGGGCACATATTAGGTGGCTACACCTTC	CASGTAGTGHILGGYTF
NA	NA	TRBV3-1/TRBV3-2	TRBJ2-3	TGTGCCAGCAGCCAAGCAGGGAGGAGCACAGATACGCAGTATTTT	CASSQAGRSTDTQYF
TRBD1	NA	TRBV4-2	TRBJ1-1	TGTGCCAGCAGCCAAGACGAGACAGGGTGGGGCACTGAAGCTTTCTTT	CASSQDETGWGTEAFF
TRBD1	NA	TRBV13	TRBJ1-2	TGTGCCAGCAGCTTAGGGTCAGGGGGCGCGGATGGCTACACCTTC	CASSLGSGGADGYTF
TRBD1	NA	TRBV2	TRBJ1-6	TGTGCCAGCAGCCGACAGGGCCCAGGGATTAATTCACCCCTCCACTTT	CASSRQGPGINSPLHF
NA	NA	TRBV6-5	TRBJ1-3	TGTGCCAGCAACCGCGACAGGCCTGGCTATAACACCATATATTTT	CASNRDRPGYNTIYF
NA	once	TRBV6-2/TRBV6-3	TRBJ1-2	TGTGCCAGCAGTTACTCGAAAATTCAGGGCTACACCTTC	CASSYSKIQGYTF
NA	NA	TRBV9	TRBJ1-6	TGTGCCAGCAGTACAAACAATTCACCCCTCCACTTT	CASSTNNSPLHF
NA	NA	TRBV28	TRBJ1-5	TGTGCCAGCAGCCAGAGGGTCCGGGTCCCAGGAGGGCCCCAGCATTTT	CASSQRVRVPGGPQHF
NA	NA	TRBV28	TRBJ1-5	TGTGCCAGCATCATAGGGGGGGGTAGCAATCAGCCCCAGCATTTT	CASIIGGGSNQPQHF
NA	NA	TRBV11-2	TRBJ1-1	TGTGCCAGCAGCCTAGGCGGGGCGGCACTCACTGAAGCTTTCTTT	CASSLGGAALTEAFF
NA	few	TRBV5-1	TRBJ1-2	TGCGCCAGCAGCCTCGGGACAAGTACCTATGGCTACACCTTC	CASSLGTSTYGYTF
NA	NA	TRBV4-1	TRBJ1-4	TGCGCCAGCAGCCAAGTACAGGGTCGAAATAATGAAAAACTGTTTTTT	CASSQVQGRNNEKLFF
TRBD2	NA	TRBV11-3	TRBJ2-4	TGTGCCAGCAGCCAGACTAGCGGGGGACCTGTAGCCAAAAACATTCAGTACTTC	CASSQTSGGPVAKNIQYF
NA	NA	TRBV9	TRBJ1-6	TGTGCCAGCAGCGTAGACGACTTGTCACCCCTCCACTTT	CASSVDDLSPLHF
NA	NA	TRBV3-1/TRBV3-2	TRBJ1-1	TGTGCCAGCAGCCAAGTCCAGTTCACTGAAGCTTTCTTT	CASSQVQFTEAFF
NA	NA	TRBV19	TRBJ1-1	TGTGCCAGTAGTATAGGGCGGGGTGAAGCTTTCTTT	CASSIGRGEAFF
NA	once	TRBV18	TRBJ1-5	TGTGCCAGCTCACCACGAGTCACCCAGCCCCAGCATTTT	CASSPRVTQPQHF
NA	few	TRBV29-1	TRBJ1-1	TGCAGCGTCCTCGGGTTGAACACTGAAGCTTTCTTT	CSVLGLNTEAFF
NA	NA	TRBV27	TRBJ1-4	TGTGCCAGCAGCCCCCTAAAATCCGGGGGTGAAAAACTGTTTTTT	CASSPLKSGGEKLFF
NA	NA	TRBV18	TRBJ2-3	TGTGCCAGCTCACGAGATCGGGTAGATACGCAGTATTTT	CASSRDRVDTQYF
TRBD1	NA	TRBV19	TRBJ1-5	TGTGCCAGTAGCTTCGGGACAGGTAGCAATCAGCCCCAGCATTTT	CASSFGTGSNQPQHF
NA	NA	TRBV5-1	TRBJ1-2	TGCGCCAGCAGCGGGGGCGCGTATGGCTACACCTTC	CASSGGAYGYTF
TRBD1	NA	TRBV4-1	TRBJ1-4	TGCGCCAGCAGCCAAGATGTAACAGGGGGCGGAAAACTGTTTTTT	CASSQDVTGGGKLFF
NA	NA	TRBV18	TRBJ1-1	TGTGCCAGCTCACCAGAAGGGAGCACTGAAGCTTTCTTT	CASSPEGSTEAFF
TRBD2	NA	TRBV5-4	TRBJ2-3	TGTGCCAGCCTCTTCCTTGGGGGGGGAATGGATACGCAGTATTTT	CASLFLGGGMDTQYF
TRBD2	NA	TRBV11-2	TRBJ2-7	TGTGCCAGCAGCTTTCAGCGGGGGGGCGGTTACGAGCAGTACTTC	CASSFQRGGGYEQYF
TRBD1	NA	TRBV6-5	TRBJ1-3	TGTGCCAGCAGCCCACGACAGGGGAACACCATATATTTT	CASSPRQGNTIYF
TRBD1	NA	TRBV9	TRBJ1-4	TGTGCCAGCAGCCAAACGACAGGGCGGGGTGAAAAACTGTTTTTT	CASSQTTGRGEKLFF
TRBD1	NA	TRBV7-9	TRBJ1-4	TGTGCCAGCACCCCAGGGGACAGGGGGCGCGAAAAACTGTTTTTT	CASTPGDRGREKLFF
TRBD2	few	TRBV6-4	TRBJ2-5	TGTGCCAGCAGTGATCGGACTAGCGGGGGCCTAGACCCGGGGACCCAGTACTTC	CASSDRTSGGLDPGTQYF
NA	NA	TRBV27	TRBJ1-1	TGTGCCAGCAGTTTAAGCCGCGCACTTGAAGCTTTCTTT	CASSLSRALEAFF
TRBD1	NA	TRBV7-2	TRBJ1-6	TGTGCCAGCAGCTCGGTTTGGACAGGGTCTTCCCCAAATTCACCCCTCCACTTT	CASSSVWTGSSPNSPLHF
NA	NA	TRBV3-1/TRBV3-2	TRBJ1-2	TGTGCCAGCAGTCACCGGACTCTTAACTATGGCTACACCTTC	CASSHRTLNYGYTF